This T cell receptor (beta chain) appears in the sequencing data of a study of blood T cell repertoires in COVID-19. Original methodology: How many nucleated cells were present was estimated from reference gene primer amplification. Generated by immunoSEQ multiplex PCR, the TCRdb table keeps only in-frame clones and is missing some. From that table come the V and J calls and clone size; the DNA was used to work out D and trimming. Of some 300,000 clones listed, about 91% are singletons. CDR3 length: 14 residues. The germline V gene encodes CDR1 SEHNR and CDR2 FQNEAQ (reference sequence). V was trimmed by 3 bases and J by 8 bases, leaving 14 bases between them.

What was sequenced was PBMCs or T cells enriched from blood (not recorded which). The source of this sequence is a woman aged 40 to 50 who had recovered from COVID-19. This chain uses TRBV7-9 with TRBJ2-1, with D perhaps TRBD1 (6 bases). The CDR3 DNA follows: TGTGCCAGCAGCTTCCAAGACAGGATCGATGAGCAGTTCTTC. This codes for CASSFQDRIDEQFF.